This entry describes one T cell receptor beta chain. The data derive from a study of OX40 agonist ivuxolimab in advanced cancers. The assay was immunoSEQ multiplex PCR, and TCRdb's table has in-frame clones only and misses some. The profile covers 60,000 to 80,000 clones, with around nine tenths appearing a single time and over 0.35% taken by the ten largest. This CDR3 spans 16 amino acids. Looked up from germline, CDR1 is MNHNY and CDR2 is SVGAGI (reference sequence). J gave up 4 bases and V 0 bases, and 4 bases lay outside the gene matches. Drawing of blood for sampling happened at baseline, at cycle 4 day 1, and at cycle 7 day 1.

This chain uses TRBV6-6 with TRBJ2-1, with 9 bases lining up with TRBD2. Sequences were derived from CD4+ or CD8+ T cells sorted from blood, sampled in a trial of the OX40 agonist ivuxolimab. This sequence was found in an adult with an advanced solid tumor such as melanoma, head and neck, liver or kidney cancer. CDR3 bases: TGTGCCAGCAGTTACTCGCCGACTAGCGGTTACAATGAGCAGTTCTTC. Its translation: CASSYSPTSGYNEQFF.